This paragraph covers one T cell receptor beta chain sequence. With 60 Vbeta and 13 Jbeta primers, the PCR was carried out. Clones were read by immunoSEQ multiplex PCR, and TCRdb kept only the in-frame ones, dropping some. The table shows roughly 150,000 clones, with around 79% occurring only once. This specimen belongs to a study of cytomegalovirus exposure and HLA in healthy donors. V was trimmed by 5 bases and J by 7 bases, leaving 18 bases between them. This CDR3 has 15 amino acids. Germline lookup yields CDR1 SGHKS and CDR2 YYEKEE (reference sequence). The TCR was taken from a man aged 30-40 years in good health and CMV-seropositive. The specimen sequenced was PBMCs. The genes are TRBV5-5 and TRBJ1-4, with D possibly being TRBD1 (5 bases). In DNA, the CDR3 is TGTGCCAGCAGGCCTACCGCGGGGGTAGGTGAAAAACTGTTTTTT. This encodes CASRPTAGVGEKLFF.